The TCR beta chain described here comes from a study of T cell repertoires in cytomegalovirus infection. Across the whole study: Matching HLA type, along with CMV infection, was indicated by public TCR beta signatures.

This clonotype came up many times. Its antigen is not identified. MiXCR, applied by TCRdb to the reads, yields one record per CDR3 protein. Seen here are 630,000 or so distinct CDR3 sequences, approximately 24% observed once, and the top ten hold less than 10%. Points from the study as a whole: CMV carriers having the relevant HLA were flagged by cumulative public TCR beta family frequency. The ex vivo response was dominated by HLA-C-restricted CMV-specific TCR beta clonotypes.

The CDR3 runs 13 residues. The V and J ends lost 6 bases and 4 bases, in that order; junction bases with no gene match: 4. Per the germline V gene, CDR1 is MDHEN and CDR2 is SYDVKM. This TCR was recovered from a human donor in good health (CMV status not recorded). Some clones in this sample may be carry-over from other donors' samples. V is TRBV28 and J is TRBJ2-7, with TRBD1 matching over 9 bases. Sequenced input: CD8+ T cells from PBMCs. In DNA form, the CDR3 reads TGTGCCAGCAGCTGGGGGACAGGGTACGAGCAGTACGTC. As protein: CASSWGTGYEQYV.